The 21 T cell receptor beta chains in this list originate from one sample, sequenced in a study of blood T cell repertoires in COVID-19. Profiling relied on immunoSEQ multiplex PCR, and the TCRdb table lists in-frame clones only, not all of them. The sample lists roughly 50,000 clones; around 90% were seen once. The sequencing sample was made of peripheral blood. Receptors originate from a man aged 80 or over with acute or convalescent COVID-19.

The chain has TRBV30 and TRBJ1-1, with TRBD1 identical over 10 bases. Germline V lookup: CDR1 GTSNPN, CDR2 SVGIG (reference sequence). V shed 5 bases and J 5 bases; nucleotides not matched to a gene: 11. The CDR3 has 15 residues. Written as DNA, the CDR3 is TGTGCCTGGCTCCGGGACAGGGGCCTCCAGACTGAAGCTTTCTTT. Amino acid sequence: CAWLRDRGLQTEAFF.

The V gene is TRBV7-9, the J gene TRBJ1-4, with TRBD1 matching 7 bases. Germline CDR1 and CDR2: SEHNR and FQNEAQ (reference sequence). The V and J ends lost 4 bases and 2 bases, in that order; junction bases with no gene match: 4. The CDR3 totals 15 residues. The CDR3 reads CASSWPTGTNEKLFF. CDR3 DNA: TGTGCCAGCAGCTGGCCGACAGGGACTAATGAAAAACTGTTTTTT.

V and J are TRBV6-5 and TRBJ2-1; 7 bases map to TRBD1. The CDR3 runs to 14 residues. Looked up from germline, CDR1 is MNHEY and CDR2 is SVGAGI. Trimming at V came to 0 bases and at J to 9 bases, leaving 5 bases not matched to a gene. The CDR3 sequence: CASSYSGAGGEQFF. The CDR3 DNA is TGTGCCAGCAGTTACTCCGGAGCAGGGGGTGAGCAGTTCTTC.

The rearrangement joins TRBV28 to TRBJ2-7; a possible D gene is TRBD2 (5 bases). Germline-derived CDR1 and CDR2 are MDHEN and SYDVKM. The CDR3 totals 12 residues. V was clipped by 6 bases and J by 6 bases, with 12 bases between them. The CDR3 DNA sequence: TGTGCCAGCAGCCTCCGGACTGGCGAGCAGTACTTC. Residues: CASSLRTGEQYF.

V usage is TRBV7-2 and J usage is TRBJ2-1, with 9 bases identical to TRBD2. CDR3 length: 14 amino acids. The germline gives CDR1 SGHTA, CDR2 FQGNSA. V gave up 5 bases and J gave up 4 bases; unmatched junction bases: 3. CDR3 amino acids: CASSKAGGYNEQFF. The CDR3 DNA is TGTGCCAGCAGCAAAGCGGGGGGTTACAATGAGCAGTTCTTC.

The chain combines TRBV11-2 with TRBJ2-1, with a tentative D call TRBD2 (5 bases). The CDR3 is 16 amino acids. V was cut by 4 bases and J by 0 bases, with 13 bases left in between. The germline CDR1 and CDR2 sequences are SGHAT and FQNNGV. The CDR3 reads CASSSGLRLSYNEQFF. The CDR3 DNA reads TGTGCCAGCAGCTCCGGACTCCGCCTCTCCTACAATGAGCAGTTCTTC.

The chain joins TRBV5-1 to TRBJ1-1; 7 nucleotides align to TRBD1. The V segment lost 5 bases and the J segment 5 bases; nucleotides outside the gene matches: 12. The length of the CDR3 is 15 residues. Germline assignment: CDR1 SGHRS and CDR2 YFSETQ. The CDR3 region is CASSSTGDERTEAFF. The CDR3 nucleotides are TGCGCCAGCAGTTCTACAGGGGACGAGAGGACTGAAGCTTTCTTT.

This clone showed up just once. This sequence joins TRBV12-3 or TRBV12-4 and TRBJ1-2; D gene uncertain. V gave up 3 bases and J gave up 5 bases, with 7 bases separating them. The CDR3 totals 12 residues. This chain's CDR3 is CASSFEGYGYTF. The CDR3 coding sequence is TGTGCCAGCAGTTTCGAGGGATATGGCTACACCTTC.

This chain links TRBV3-1 (or the pseudogene TRBV3-2) with TRBJ1-2; TRBD1 matches 8 bases. This CDR3 region has 16 residues. Germline loops: CDR1 LGHDT, CDR2 YNNKEL (reference sequence). Losses at the gene ends were 0 bases for V and 4 bases for J; bases not matched to a gene: 7. The CDR3 DNA reads as TGTGCCAGCAGCCAAGACCGGACAGGGAAGGCCTATGGCTACACCTTC. Its protein product is CASSQDRTGKAYGYTF.

V is TRBV7-9 and J is TRBJ2-5, with D unresolved. The CDR3 totals 12 residues. Germline V gene data show CDR1 as SEHNR and CDR2 as FQNEAQ (reference sequence). The V end lost 5 bases, the J end lost 4 bases, and 8 bases lay between the germline ends. The CDR3 loop is CASSVDGETQYF. The CDR3 DNA sequence: TGTGCCAGCAGCGTAGACGGAGAGACCCAGTACTTC.

The V gene is TRBV27, the J gene TRBJ1-6, with D hard to call. CDR1 and CDR2 from the germline V gene are MNHEY and SMNVEV (reference sequence). V shed 1 base and J shed 6 bases, with 13 bases lying between them. This CDR3 region has 16 residues. The CDR3 coding sequence is TGTGCCAGCAGTTTATACTCCGTCCCGGGTAATTCACCCCTCCACTTT. Translated, it gives CASSLYSVPGNSPLHF.

The chain combines TRBV27 with TRBJ2-7, with 10 bases fitting TRBD1. V was clipped by 5 bases and J by 7 bases; unmatched bases: 14. The CDR3 length is 16 residues. Germline CDR1 and CDR2: MNHEY and SMNVEV (reference sequence). CDR3 sequence reads: CASSGSGTGVGREQYF. DNA of the CDR3: TGTGCCAGCAGTGGATCCGGGACAGGGGTGGGGAGGGAGCAGTACTTC.

The chain links TRBV2 to TRBJ1-2; 9 bases are shared with TRBD1. J gave up 5 bases and V 6 bases, and 7 bases lay outside the gene matches. The CDR3 sequence is 14 residues long. Germline V gene lookup returns CDR1 SNHLY and CDR2 FYNNEI. The CDR3, as DNA: TGTGCCAGCAGCTTCGGGGGACAGGGATATGGCTACACCTTC. Residues: CASSFGGQGYGYTF.

This chain links TRBV6-4 with TRBJ2-3, with 7 bases fitting TRBD2. The V gene's germline CDR1 is MRHNA and CDR2 SNTAGT. The CDR3 length is 15 residues. The V segment lost 0 bases and the J segment 3 bases; nucleotides outside the gene matches: 3. CDR3 sequence (DNA): TGTGCCAGCAGTGACTCGGGCGGGGGAACAGATACGCAGTATTTT. This encodes CASSDSGGGTDTQYF.

The chain is built from TRBV5-1 and TRBJ2-1; TRBD2 matches 9 bases. Germline loops: CDR1 SGHRS, CDR2 YFSETQ. The V gene end was trimmed by 0 bases and the J gene end by 4 bases; junction bases not matched to a gene: 5. The CDR3 totals 16 residues. The CDR3 nucleotides are TGCGCCAGCAGCTTGGCCGCAGCGGGGGGATACAATGAGCAGTTCTTC. The encoded protein is CASSLAAAGGYNEQFF.

The chain is built from TRBV2 and TRBJ1-1, with D perhaps matching TRBD1 (6 bases). V lost 6 bases, J lost 1 base, and 9 bases lay in between. This CDR3 has 13 amino acids. From germline, CDR1 is SNHLY and CDR2 FYNNEI. The CDR3 coding sequence is TGTGCCAGCAGGACACAGGGGAACACTGAAGCTTTCTTT. Translating gives CASRTQGNTEAFF.

This clone has only one observation. The rearrangement uses TRBV5-1 and TRBJ2-5; tentatively, D is TRBD1 (5 bases). V lost 0 bases, J lost 3 bases, and 12 bases lay in between. Germline assignment: CDR1 SGHRS and CDR2 YFSETQ. The CDR3 covers 15 residues. The CDR3 loop reads CASSLVNRREETQYF. The CDR3, as DNA: TGCGCCAGCAGCTTGGTTAACAGGCGAGAAGAGACCCAGTACTTC. Together with reference TRBV5-1 and TRBJ2-5, the CDR3 gives the full variable domain: KAGVTQTPRYLIKTRGQQVTLSCSPISGHRSVSWYQQTPGQGLQFLFEYFSETQRNKGNFPGRFSGRQFSNSRSEMNVSTLELGDSALYLCASSLVNRREETQYFGPGTRLLVL.

The CDR3 coding sequence is TGTGCCAGCAGCGGGGGACTCCCGCTGTGGGAAGCTTTCTTT. Translating it yields CASSGGLPLWEAFF. V and J are TRBV7-2 and TRBJ1-1; perhaps TRBD1 as D (5 bases). This CDR3 comprises 14 residues. Germline CDR1 SGHTA, CDR2 FQGNSA. Trimming stripped 5 bases from V and 8 bases from J, with 18 bases between.

V gene TRBV4-2 combines with J gene TRBJ2-1; 8 bases align to TRBD2. The germline V gene has CDR1 LGHNA and CDR2 YNFKEQ. Unmatched junction bases numbered 11, after V lost 3 bases and J lost 4 bases. The CDR3 has 17 residues. CDR3 DNA: TGTGCCAGCAGCCAGACTCGGGTAGCGGGGCCTTACAATGAGCAGTTCTTC. Its protein is CASSQTRVAGPYNEQFF.

The chain has TRBV28 and TRBJ2-3; 9 bases fit TRBD2. Trimming at V came to 2 bases and at J to 2 bases, leaving 5 bases not matched to a gene. CDR1 is MDHEN, CDR2 SYDVKM, per germline. The CDR3 spans 16 residues. The CDR3 is CASSLPSGDFTDTQYF. The CDR3 DNA follows: TGTGCCAGCAGTTTACCTAGCGGGGATTTCACAGATACGCAGTATTTT. The full variable domain, rest sourced from reference TRBV28 and TRBJ2-3, is DVKVTQSSRYLVKRTGEKVFLECVQDMDHENMFWYRQDPGLGLRLIYFSYDVKMKEKGDIPEGYSVSREKKERFSLILESASTNQTSMYLCASSLPSGDFTDTQYFGPGTRLTVL.

This clone was seen a single time. The chain links TRBV12-3 or TRBV12-4 to TRBJ1-1; no reliable D call. This CDR3 has 12 amino acids. Trimming removed 7 bases at V and 1 base at J, with 7 bases between. The CDR3 region has the DNA TGTGCCAGCACCCCCTCGAACACTGAAGCTTTCTTT. This codes for CASTPSNTEAFF.